These T cell receptor beta chains were read from a single sample in a study of T cell repertoires in cytomegalovirus infection. TCRdb recomputed calls from the reads with MiXCR, one row per CDR3 protein. The sample yields more than 200,000 distinct CDR3 sequences, over 8% seen once. The specimen sequenced was PBMCs. Every receptor here comes from a human donor in good health (CMV status not recorded). Some clones in this sample may be carry-over from other donors' samples. The CDR3 runs from the conserved cysteine through the conserved F or W. The D gene is left open where the match is weak. The size of a clone is reported for some rows only, either as once, few or many, or as a class for expanded clones.

TRBJ2-3,TRBV7-2,many,-,CASSLALTSTDTQYF,TGTGCCAGCAGCTTAGCGTTAACTAGCACAGATACGCAGTATTTT
TRBJ2-1,TRBV7-2,many,-,CASSLGMGGYLGEQFF,TGTGCCAGCAGCTTAGGTATGGGGGGCTACTTGGGTGAGCAGTTCTTC
TRBJ1-4,TRBV11-2,-,-,CASSPRGANEKLFF,TGTGCCAGCAGCCCAAGGGGGGCTAATGAAAAACTGTTTTTT
TRBJ2-1,TRBV6-2/TRBV6-3,few,TRBD2,CASSYSPTSGPDEQFF,TGTGCCAGCAGTTACTCGCCGACTAGCGGGCCTGATGAGCAGTTCTTC
TRBJ2-7,TRBV5-4,-,-,CASSPTLGARGHSYEQYF,TGTGCCAGCAGTCCCACTCTGGGGGCCAGGGGTCACTCCTACGAGCAGTACTTC
TRBJ1-5,TRBV6-1,many,-,CASSVVRDGNQPQHF,TGTGCCAGCAGTGTTGTCAGGGATGGCAATCAGCCCCAGCATTTT
TRBJ1-2,TRBV7-2,many,-,CASSLASGNGYTF,TGTGCCAGCAGCTTAGCCTCAGGGAACGGCTACACCTTC
TRBJ1-1,TRBV12-3/TRBV12-4,many,-,CASSLQSGKAFF,TGTGCCAGCAGTTTACAATCAGGCAAAGCTTTCTTT
TRBJ2-1,TRBV5-4,few,TRBD2,CASSLSGGRPEQFF,TGTGCCAGCAGCTTGTCGGGGGGGCGGCCTGAGCAGTTCTTC
TRBJ1-2,TRBV7-2,many,-,CASSLGTVRHYTF,TGTGCCAGCAGCTTGGGGACCGTGAGGCACTACACCTTC
TRBJ2-1,TRBV28,many,TRBD1,CASSLLGTGFGRGEQFF,TGTGCCAGCAGTTTATTGGGGACAGGTTTTGGGCGGGGTGAGCAGTTCTTC
TRBJ2-2,TRBV7-6,many,-,CASSSASVGTGELFF,TGTGCCAGCAGCTCCGCTTCCGTGGGCACCGGGGAGCTGTTTTTT
TRBJ2-3,TRBV12-3/TRBV12-4,-,-,CASSLLHAVGYF,TGTGCCAGCAGTTTACTCCATGCCGTAGGGTATTTT
TRBJ1-2,TRBV4-1,many,TRBD1,CASSQDRLTGQYTF,TGCGCCAGCAGCCAAGACAGACTGACAGGGCAGTACACCTTC
TRBJ2-5,TRBV12-3/TRBV12-4,many,-,CASRPGSRGTQYF,TGTGCCAGCAGGCCCGGGTCCAGAGGGACCCAGTACTTC
TRBJ1-2,TRBV7-8,many,TRBD1,CASSSTGQGSNYGYTF,TGTGCCAGCAGCTCTACGGGACAGGGATCTAACTATGGCTACACCTTC
TRBJ1-5,TRBV7-2,many,-,CASREEVNQPQHF,TGTGCCAGCAGGGAAGAGGTGAATCAGCCCCAGCATTTT
TRBJ2-7,TRBV7-6,many,-,CASSSSVSSYEQYF,TGTGCCAGCAGCTCGTCCGTAAGCTCCTACGAGCAGTACTTC
TRBJ1-6,TRBV7-8,many,-,CASSLAAGSDNSPLHF,TGTGCCAGCAGCTTAGCCGCAGGGAGTGATAATTCACCCCTCCACTTT
TRBJ2-6,TRBV19,-,-,CASSIPGANVLTF,TGTGCCAGTAGTATACCGGGGGCCAACGTCCTGACTTTC
TRBJ2-1,TRBV11-3,-,-,CASSRRTVTYNEQFF,TGTGCCAGCAGCCGCCGAACGGTTACCTACAATGAGCAGTTCTTC
TRBJ1-6,TRBV7-2,many,TRBD1,CASRSGTGNSPLHF,TGTGCCAGCAGATCCGGGACAGGGAATTCACCCCTCCACTTT
TRBJ1-6,TRBV6-2/TRBV6-3,few,TRBD1,CASSSWTGWNSPLHF,TGTGCCAGCAGTTCATGGACAGGGTGGAATTCACCCCTCCACTTT
TRBJ1-1,TRBV7-2,many,TRBD1,CASSLYTRQGLNTEAFF,TGTGCCAGCAGCTTATACACCAGACAGGGTCTGAACACTGAAGCTTTCTTT
TRBJ2-2,TRBV20-1,-,-,CSARDGDGNTGELFF,TGCAGTGCTAGAGATGGGGACGGTAACACCGGGGAGCTGTTTTTT
TRBJ2-7,TRBV12-3/TRBV12-4,few,TRBD2,CASSLVAGNYEQYF,TGTGCCAGCAGTTTAGTAGCGGGGAACTACGAGCAGTACTTC
TRBJ2-5,TRBV2,-,TRBD2,CASKRGGTETQYF,TGTGCCAGCAAGCGGGGGGGCACGGAGACCCAGTACTTC
TRBJ1-5,TRBV30,few,-,CAWRTKGKPGEPQHF,TGTGCCTGGAGGACCAAAGGGAAACCGGGGGAGCCCCAGCATTTT
TRBJ2-1,TRBV5-1,-,TRBD2,CASSRSGMGPYNEQFF,TGCGCCAGCAGCCGTAGCGGGATGGGCCCTTACAATGAGCAGTTCTTC
TRBJ2-7,TRBV12-3/TRBV12-4,many,TRBD1,CASSSPGQAGEQYF,TGTGCCAGCAGTTCGCCGGGACAGGCTGGCGAGCAGTACTTC
TRBJ1-5,TRBV12-3/TRBV12-4,-,-,CASRAGAGQPQHF,TGTGCCAGCAGGGCCGGGGCAGGTCAGCCCCAGCATTTT
TRBJ1-4,TRBV5-1,few,-,CASSLDETGLGEKLFF,TGCGCCAGCAGCTTGGATGAGACAGGATTAGGCGAAAAACTGTTTTTT
TRBJ2-5,TRBV11-3,few,-,CASSLTPDLLTGTQYF,TGTGCCAGCAGCTTAACCCCGGACCTACTCACTGGGACCCAGTACTTC
TRBJ1-5,TRBV27,-,TRBD1,CASSLTTGGQPQHF,TGTGCCAGCAGTCTGACGACAGGGGGGCAGCCCCAGCATTTT
TRBJ1-1,TRBV11-2,many,-,CASSLGVAEAFF,TGTGCCAGCAGCTTAGGAGTCGCTGAAGCTTTCTTT
TRBJ2-7,TRBV4-2,-,-,CASSQEGRYEQYF,TGTGCCAGCAGCCAAGAAGGAAGGTACGAGCAGTACTTC
TRBJ2-7,TRBV30,-,TRBD2,CAWRPGTSGRIRNEQYF,TGTGCCTGGAGACCCGGGACTAGCGGGAGGATTAGGAACGAGCAGTACTTC
TRBJ1-1,TRBV7-3,few,-,CASSLSGRNTEAFF,TGTGCCAGCAGCTTAAGTGGGCGGAACACTGAAGCTTTCTTT
TRBJ1-5,TRBV5-6,many,-,CASSLRMIGGSQPQHF,TGTGCCAGCAGCCTCCGTATGATTGGGGGCAGTCAGCCCCAGCATTTT
TRBJ1-4,TRBV5-5,many,-,CASSFGWQGIATNEKLFF,TGTGCCAGCAGCTTTGGGTGGCAGGGAATTGCAACTAATGAAAAACTGTTTTTT
TRBJ2-5,TRBV12-3/TRBV12-4,few,-,CASSVPGPLKETQYF,TGTGCCAGCTCAGTTCCCGGACCCCTCAAGGAGACCCAGTACTTC
TRBJ1-5,TRBV20-1,-,-,CSASRASSNQPQHF,TGCAGTGCTAGCAGGGCCAGTAGCAATCAGCCCCAGCATTTT
TRBJ2-1,TRBV7-9,few,-,CASSPDRWNEQFF,TGTGCCAGCAGCCCAGACAGGTGGAATGAGCAGTTCTTC
TRBJ1-6,TRBV7-2,many,-,CASSFPGFGSPLHF,TGTGCCAGCAGCTTTCCGGGCTTTGGTTCACCCCTCCACTTT
TRBJ2-7,TRBV5-1,many,-,CASSRGSILEQDEQYF,TGCGCCAGCAGCCGGGGTTCGATCCTCGAACAGGACGAGCAGTACTTC
TRBJ2-3,TRBV18,-,-,CASSPLNSRTDTQYF,TGTGCCAGCTCACCACTTAACTCCCGCACAGATACGCAGTATTTT
TRBJ1-6,TRBV6-2/TRBV6-3,many,TRBD1,CASSYSRDRNTPSSYNSPLHF,TGTGCCAGCAGTTACTCACGGGACAGAAATACTCCGAGCTCCTATAATTCACCCCTCCACTTT
TRBJ1-2,TRBV18,many,-,CASSPPYSTLGYTF,TGTGCCAGCTCACCACCCTACAGCACGCTTGGCTACACCTTC
TRBJ2-7,TRBV7-8,many,TRBD2,CASSLVGKRGAYEQYF,TGTGCCAGCAGCTTAGTGGGAAAGCGGGGAGCCTACGAGCAGTACTTC
TRBJ1-1,TRBV7-8,many,-,CASSLARQVNTEAFF,TGTGCCAGCAGCTTAGCGAGGCAGGTCAACACTGAAGCTTTCTTT
TRBJ2-7,TRBV12-3/TRBV12-4,many,-,CASSLLQGLEYF,TGTGCCAGCAGTTTATTGCAGGGTCTCGAGTACTTC
TRBJ2-4,TRBV11-2,many,TRBD2,CASTRALAGGGKNIQYF,TGTGCCAGCACTCGGGCACTAGCGGGAGGGGGCAAAAACATTCAGTACTTC
TRBJ2-5,TRBV7-2,many,TRBD2,CASSLGGGGETQYF,TGTGCCAGCAGCTTAGGAGGCGGGGGAGAGACCCAGTACTTC
TRBJ2-4,TRBV11-2,many,-,CASSLPGNIQYF,TGTGCCAGCAGCTTACCCGGAAACATTCAGTACTTC
TRBJ2-7,TRBV4-3,many,-,CASSQETGRGDEQYF,TGCGCCAGCAGCCAAGAGACGGGAAGGGGGGACGAGCAGTACTTC